These 5 T cell receptor beta chains were sequenced from one sample in a study of cytotoxic CD8 clonotypes in ibrutinib-treated CLL (dated by TCRdb to the early 2020s). Receptor amplification or capture employed the immunoSEQ multiplex PCR assay. The clones in this table, taken by TCRdb from immuneACCESS, are in-frame only. Not every clone is retained; where verified, under half of the shortfall comes from an unresolved V gene, and the cause of the rest is unknown. Counted in this sample were tens of thousands of clones; around 63% of them appeared once. The ten largest clones add up to about 30% of the sample. Sequencing was performed on PBMCs, taken before ibrutinib treatment. These receptors came from a human donor with chronic lymphocytic leukemia.

By proportion, this clone is medium-sized. The chain recombines TRBV6-1 with TRBJ2-7, with D maybe TRBD1 (6 bases). From germline, CDR1 is MNHNS and CDR2 SASEGT. The CDR3 is 16 residues long. Trimming cost V 1 base and J 1 base, with 14 bases left between them. CDR3 nucleotide sequence: TGTGCCAGCAGTGAAGTTTTGGGGGCTGGGTCCTACGAGCAGTACTTC. As protein: CASSEVLGAGSYEQYF.

V usage is TRBV5-1 and J usage is TRBJ2-2; D is possibly TRBD1 (6 bases). Germline values: CDR1 SGHRS, CDR2 YFSETQ. V lost 2 bases, J lost 0 bases, and 8 bases lay in between. This CDR3 has 15 amino acids. The CDR3 sequence: CASSFGQTNTGELFF. The CDR3 DNA is TGCGCCAGCAGCTTCGGACAGACGAACACCGGGGAGCTGTTTTTT.

This rearrangement joins TRBV6-4 to TRBJ2-1; 10 nucleotides line up with TRBD1. The CDR3 has 13 residues. The germline CDR1 and CDR2 sequences are MRHNA and SNTAGT. The V and J ends lost 4 bases and 14 bases, in that order; junction bases with no gene match: 8. The CDR3 DNA sequence: TGTGCCAGCAGTGGCCACGGACAGGGGGTGAAGTTCTTC. Its translation is CASSGHGQGVKFF.

The chain couples TRBV7-2 to TRBJ1-3, with D unresolved. The CDR3 totals 15 residues. V was shortened by 5 bases and J by 0 bases, with 11 bases between the two germline ends. The germline gives CDR1 SGHTA, CDR2 FQGNSA. The CDR3 protein is CASSPLFASGNTIYF. CDR3 coding DNA: TGTGCCAGCAGCCCCCTTTTTGCCTCTGGAAACACCATATATTTT.

The V and J genes are TRBV7-3 and TRBJ2-1; 11 bases are shared with TRBD2. Looked up from germline, CDR1 is SGHTA and CDR2 is FQGTGA. CDR3 length: 15 amino acids. The junction had 4 bases not matched to a gene; V was cut back by 5 bases and J by 4 bases. The CDR3 DNA sequence: TGTGCCAGCAGCGCCGGGACTAGCGGATACAATGAGCAGTTCTTC. Translating it yields CASSAGTSGYNEQFF.